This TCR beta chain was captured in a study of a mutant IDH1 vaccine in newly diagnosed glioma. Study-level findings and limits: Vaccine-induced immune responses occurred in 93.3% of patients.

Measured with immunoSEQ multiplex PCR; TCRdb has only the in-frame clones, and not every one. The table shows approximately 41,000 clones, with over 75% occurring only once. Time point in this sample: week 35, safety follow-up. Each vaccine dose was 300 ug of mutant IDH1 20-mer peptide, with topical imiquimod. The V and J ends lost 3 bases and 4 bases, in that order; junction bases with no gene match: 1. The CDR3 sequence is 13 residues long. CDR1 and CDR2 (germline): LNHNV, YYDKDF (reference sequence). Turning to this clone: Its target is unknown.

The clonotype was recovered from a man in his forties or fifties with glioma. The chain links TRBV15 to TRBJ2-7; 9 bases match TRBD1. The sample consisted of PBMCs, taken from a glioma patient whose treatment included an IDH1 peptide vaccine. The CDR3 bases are TGTGCCACCAGCAGGGACAGGGGTTACGAGCAGTACTTC. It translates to CATSRDRGYEQYF. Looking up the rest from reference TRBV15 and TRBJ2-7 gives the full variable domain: DAMVIQNPRYQVTQFGKPVTLSCSQTLNHNVMYWYQQKSSQAPKLLFHYYDKDFNNEADTPDNFQSRRPNTSFCFLDIRSPGLGDTAMYLCATSRDRGYEQYFGPGTRLTVT.